Below are 21 T cell receptor beta chains sequenced from a single sample in a study of T cell changes during pregnancy in multiple sclerosis. Only in-frame clones appear in the TCRdb table, and some are missing; sequencing was by immunoSEQ multiplex PCR. The table has tens of thousands of clones, about nine tenths seen once. The source material was CD4+ T cells from peripheral blood mononuclear cells, sampled after pregnancy. Receptors were obtained from a female donor in good health, enrolled as a control in a pregnancy study.

The chain combines TRBV19 with TRBJ2-1, with TRBD2 matching 14 bases. Germline CDR1 LNHDA, CDR2 SQIVND (reference sequence). The CDR3 is 20 residues long. V was clipped by 6 bases and J by 0 bases; unmatched bases: 13. CDR3 nucleotide sequence: TGTGCCAGTAGAACTAGACTAGCGGGGGGGCAACGTAGCTCCTACAATGAGCAGTTCTTC. This sequence encodes CASRTRLAGGQRSSYNEQFF.

The chain combines TRBV5-6 with TRBJ1-2; no clear D. In germline, CDR1 is SGHDT, CDR2 YYEEEE. The germline V and J ends were trimmed by 4 bases and 3 bases, with 13 bases remaining between them. The CDR3 is made up of 14 amino acids. The chain's CDR3 is CASSTPDGYYGYTF. In DNA form, the CDR3 reads TGTGCCAGCAGCACACCAGACGGGTACTATGGCTACACCTTC.

The J gene is TRBJ1-5, the V gene TRBV28; D may be TRBD1 (5 bases). The CDR3 totals 16 residues. V lost 4 bases, J lost 1 base, and 14 bases lay in between. The germline CDR1 and CDR2 sequences are MDHEN and SYDVKM. CDR3 sequence (DNA): TGTGCCAGCAGTTCCGACATCGACAGAAGCAATCAGCCCCAGCATTTT. Its translation: CASSSDIDRSNQPQHF.

The chain combines TRBV28 with TRBJ2-7, with D possibly matching TRBD2 (6 bases). CDR1 is MDHEN, CDR2 SYDVKM, per germline. V was pared by 11 bases and J by 0 bases, with 11 bases between. There are 12 residues in the CDR3. In DNA, the CDR3 is TGTGCCGTACGGAGGGGCTCCTACGAGCAGTACTTC. Its translation is CAVRRGSYEQYF.

The chain carries TRBV5-1 and TRBJ2-5; a possible D gene is TRBD1 (6 bases). The V end lost 4 bases, the J end lost 0 bases, and 10 bases lay between the germline ends. Germline V gene data show CDR1 as SGHRS and CDR2 as YFSETQ. The CDR3 contains 14 residues. Here the CDR3 reads CASSNTGNQETQYF. In nucleotides, the CDR3 is TGCGCCAGCAGCAACACAGGGAACCAAGAGACCCAGTACTTC.

This chain connects TRBV27 to TRBJ2-6, with 7 bases that match TRBD2. The CDR3 is 20 residues long. With V trimmed by 0 bases and J by 2 bases, 13 bases remained unmatched. Germline CDR1 is MNHEY and CDR2 is SMNVEV (reference sequence). CDR3 nucleotide sequence: TGTGCCAGCAGTTTATCGCCCCCTGGGGGGGGTGGGACTGGGGCCAACGTCCTGACTTTC. Its translation is CASSLSPPGGGGTGANVLTF.

V and J are TRBV7-6 and TRBJ2-7; 10 nucleotides line up with TRBD2. In germline, CDR1 is SGHVS, CDR2 FNYEAQ. V trimming: 2 bases; J trimming: 4 bases; junction bases outside the gene matches: 2. The CDR3 extends over 14 amino acids. CDR3 sequence (DNA): TGTGCCAGCAGCTTAAGGACTAGCGGATACGAGCAGTACTTC. This sequence encodes CASSLRTSGYEQYF. Full variable domain (missing parts from reference TRBV7-6 and TRBJ2-7): GAGVSQSPRYKVTKRGQDVALRCDPISGHVSLYWYRQALGQGPEFLTYFNYEAQQDKSGLPNDRFSAERPEGSISTLTIQRTEQRDSAMYRCASSLRTSGYEQYFGPGTRLTVT.

The chain links TRBV5-6 to TRBJ2-7; a possible D gene is TRBD2 (5 bases). The V gene's germline CDR1 is SGHDT and CDR2 YYEEEE. The CDR3 runs to 14 residues. Trimming removed 4 bases from V and 3 bases from J, with 14 bases in between. The CDR3 DNA is TGTGCCAGCAGCCACCGGACGGACTTCTACGAGCAGTACTTC. Amino acid sequence: CASSHRTDFYEQYF.

The chain joins TRBV29-1 to TRBJ2-6; TRBD2 might be the D (5 bases). Germline V gene sequence: CDR1 SQVTM, CDR2 ANQGSEA. The ends were cut back, 6 bases at V and 3 bases at J, with 9 bases in the middle. The CDR3 is made up of 13 amino acids. CDR3 nucleotides: TGCAGCGTAGAGGGTGGTGGGGCCAACGTCCTGACTTTC. This gives the protein CSVEGGGANVLTF.

J is TRBJ2-7 and V is TRBV5-1; TRBD1 aligns across 10 bases. Per germline, CDR1 SGHRS and CDR2 YFSETQ. The CDR3 runs to 14 residues. V was pared by 0 bases and J by 5 bases, with 2 bases of the junction left unmatched. In nucleotides, the CDR3 is TGCGCCAGCAGCTTGGGCGGGACAGGGGACGAGCAGTACTTC. This translates into CASSLGGTGDEQYF. Based on the CDR3 plus reference TRBV5-1 and TRBJ2-7, the full variable domain is KAGVTQTPRYLIKTRGQQVTLSCSPISGHRSVSWYQQTPGQGLQFLFEYFSETQRNKGNFPGRFSGRQFSNSRSEMNVSTLELGDSALYLCASSLGGTGDEQYFGPGTRLTVT.

This rearrangement joins TRBV6-1 to TRBJ2-1; no clear D gene. V lost 5 bases and J 0 bases, leaving 11 bases between the germline ends. Germline values: CDR1 MNHNS, CDR2 SASEGT. This CDR3 region has 15 residues. The CDR3 bases are TGTGCCAGCAGTCCCCTCACGAGCTCCTACAATGAGCAGTTCTTC. Translating gives CASSPLTSSYNEQFF.

This sequence joins TRBV7-2 and TRBJ1-2; 7 bases are a match to TRBD1. V lost 4 bases and J lost 4; bases outside the gene matches: 6. CDR1 is SGHTA, CDR2 FQGNSA, per germline. This CDR3 region has 14 residues. CDR3 loop: CASSSYDRVYGYTF. CDR3 DNA sequence: TGTGCCAGCAGCTCATACGACAGGGTCTATGGCTACACCTTC. The whole variable domain, remainder taken from reference TRBV7-2 and TRBJ1-2, is GAGVSQSPSNKVTEKGKDVELRCDPISGHTALYWYRQSLGQGLEFLIYFQGNSAPDKSGLPSDRFSAERTGGSVSTLTIQRTQQEDSAVYLCASSSYDRVYGYTFGSGTRLTVV.

The chain joins TRBV4-2 to TRBJ2-7; D uncertain. The CDR3 is made up of 14 amino acids. Germline values: CDR1 LGHNA, CDR2 YNFKEQ. V lost 3 bases to trimming and J lost 1 base, with 10 bases between them. DNA of the CDR3: TGTGCCAGCAGCCACCCCCCGACTTCCTACGAGCAGTACTTC. This sequence encodes CASSHPPTSYEQYF.

This clone was detected once. The gene calls are TRBV7-8 and TRBJ1-6, with 10 positions matching TRBD1. Losses at the gene ends were 2 bases for V and 7 bases for J; bases not matched to a gene: 8. Germline V gives CDR1 SGHVS, CDR2 FQNEAQ. The CDR3 spans 17 residues. The CDR3 region has the DNA TGTGCCAGCAGCTTACCGGACAGGGGGAACCCAAATTCACCCCTCCACTTT. Translated: CASSLPDRGNPNSPLHF. The full variable domain, with the rest looked up from reference TRBV7-8 and TRBJ1-6, is GAGVSQSPRYKVAKRGQDVALRCDPISGHVSLFWYQQALGQGPEFLTYFQNEAQLDKSGLPSDRFFAERPEGSVSTLKIQRTQQEDSAVYLCASSLPDRGNPNSPLHFGNGTRLTVT.

The rearrangement links TRBV28 to TRBJ1-2; 7 nucleotides line up with TRBD1. Germline V gene data show CDR1 as MDHEN and CDR2 as SYDVKM. V shed 5 bases and J 4 bases; nucleotides not matched to a gene: 4. The CDR3 covers 13 residues. The chain's CDR3 is CASSPDRAYGYTF. The CDR3 coding sequence is TGTGCCAGCAGTCCCGACAGGGCCTATGGCTACACCTTC.

The chain carries TRBV28 and TRBJ2-1, with D possibly being TRBD2 (6 bases). CDR1 and CDR2 (germline): MDHEN, SYDVKM. The length of the CDR3 is 17 residues. The V gene lost 1 base and the J gene lost 3 bases, with 16 bases spanning the gap. CDR3 DNA sequence: TGTGCCAGCAGTTTATCAGAGTTCGGTAGCGGCTACAATGAGCAGTTCTTC. This translates into CASSLSEFGSGYNEQFF.

This chain joins TRBV19 and TRBJ1-5; D is uncertain. The V gene lost 6 bases and the J gene lost 2 bases, with 17 bases spanning the gap. The length of the CDR3 is 16 residues. Germline CDR1 is LNHDA and CDR2 is SQIVND (reference sequence). CDR3 in DNA: TGTGCCAGTAGCAGCGGAGGGAAGAGGGGCAATCAGCCCCAGCATTTT. This encodes CASSSGGKRGNQPQHF.

The CDR3 region has the DNA TGTGCCAGCCTCTCAGACAGGGGGGATTCGGAGCCCCAGCATTTT. This encodes CASLSDRGDSEPQHF. The rearrangement joins TRBV2 to TRBJ1-5; 9 positions match TRBD1. Germline CDR1 is SNHLY and CDR2 is FYNNEI. Trimming took 8 bases from V and 8 from J; bases not matched to a gene: 13. The CDR3 extends over 15 amino acids.

For the CDR3, the DNA is TGCGCCAGCAGCATCAGGGGCGATGGCTACACCTTC. The encoded protein is CASSIRGDGYTF. The chain couples TRBV4-1 to TRBJ1-2, with D possibly TRBD1 on 6 matching bases. The CDR3 loop spans 12 amino acids. V was shortened by 5 bases and J by 6 bases, with 10 bases between the two germline ends. CDR1 and CDR2 (germline): MGHRA, YSYEKL.

V usage is TRBV14 and J usage is TRBJ2-7, with unresolved D. Between the trimmed V and J ends, which lost 2 bases and 0 bases, there was a span of 8 bases. The CDR3 loop spans 14 amino acids. The germline V gene has CDR1 SGHDN and CDR2 FVKESK. This chain's CDR3 is CASSQRQSSYEQYF. The CDR3 nucleotides are TGTGCCAGCAGCCAACGACAAAGCTCCTACGAGCAGTACTTC.

The chain combines TRBV2 with TRBJ2-1, with TRBD1 as a possible D gene (5 bases). The CDR3 is made up of 14 amino acids. CDR1 and CDR2 from the germline V gene are SNHLY and FYNNEI. With 6 bases removed from V and 6 bases from J, the gap between germline ends came to 15 bases. CDR3: CASRVDNQGNEQFF. The CDR3 coding sequence is TGTGCCAGCAGGGTAGACAATCAGGGCAATGAGCAGTTCTTC.